This record concerns one T cell receptor beta chain sequence. The CDR3 sequence is 14 residues long. V gave up 6 bases and J gave up 7 bases; unmatched junction bases: 8. Per the germline V gene, CDR1 is KGHSH and CDR2 is LQKENI. The data are from a study of blood T cell repertoires in COVID-19. The wider study: Acute and convalescent COVID-19 samples came from the United States, Italy and Spain.

In the authors' workflow: Estimation of nucleated cell counts relied on the amplification of reference gene primers. Clones were sequenced by immunoSEQ multiplex PCR, and TCRdb holds only the in-frame ones, with some missing. The V and J calls and clone size are taken from that table; D and trimming were inferred from the DNA. The sample includes around 370,000 clones, 87% seen only once; the top ten take roughly 6.3%. Enrolled during active infection, Seattle patients were then followed longitudinally. The rearrangement joins TRBV18 to TRBJ2-5; 10 bases agree with TRBD2. The sample consisted of peripheral blood. The clonotype originates from a woman aged 45-60 years with COVID-19, enrolled during active disease. This CDR3 reads CASSLGTSEGTQYF. In DNA, the CDR3 is TGTGCCAGCTCCCTCGGGACTAGCGAGGGGACCCAGTACTTC.